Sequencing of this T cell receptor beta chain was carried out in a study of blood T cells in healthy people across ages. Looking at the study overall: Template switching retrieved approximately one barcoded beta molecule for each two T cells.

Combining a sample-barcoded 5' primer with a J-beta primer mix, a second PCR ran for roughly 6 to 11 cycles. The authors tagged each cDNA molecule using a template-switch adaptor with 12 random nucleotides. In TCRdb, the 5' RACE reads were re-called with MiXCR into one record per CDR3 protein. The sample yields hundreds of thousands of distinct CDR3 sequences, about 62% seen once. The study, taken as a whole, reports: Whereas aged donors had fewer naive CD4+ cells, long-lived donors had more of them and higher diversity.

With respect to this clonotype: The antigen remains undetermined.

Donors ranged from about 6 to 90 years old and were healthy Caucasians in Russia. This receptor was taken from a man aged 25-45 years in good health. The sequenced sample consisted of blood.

In DNA form, the CDR3 reads TGTGCCAGCAGCTTAGTCTCAGGGGTTAGCGGGGGGGTCACAGATACGCAGTATTTT. It codes for CASSLVSGVSGGVTDTQYF. The genes are TRBV7-2 and TRBJ2-3, with 11 positions matching TRBD2. After removal of 1 base from V and 2 bases from J, the junction contained 11 bases not matched to a gene. The CDR3 is made up of 19 amino acids. Germline CDR1 and CDR2: SGHTA and FQGNSA.